Following are 32 T cell receptor beta chains from one sample sequenced in a study of brain T cells in children with intractable seizures (dated by TCRdb to the early 2020s). Library construction relied on the immunoSEQ multiplex PCR assay. In TCRdb, the immuneACCESS table is reduced to in-frame sequences with V and J assigned. These tables do not hold every clone; where another copy was compared, an unresolved V gene accounts for under half, and the others remain unexplained. Counted in this sample were under 400,000 clones; about 93% of them appeared once. The ten largest make up around 6% of the sample. The time point label here, explained by the study, means: blood from clinic visit 5 months post-surgery; TSC patient then seizure free. Source: peripheral blood, taken approximately 5 months after surgery. The origin of the receptors is a boy in the first two years of life with tuberous sclerosis and intractable seizures.

The chain combines TRBV18 with TRBJ1-1; D call uncertain. The V and J ends lost 2 bases and 0 bases respectively, with 13 bases between them. The V gene's germline CDR1 is KGHSH and CDR2 LQKENI. The CDR3 has 16 amino acids. CDR3 nucleotides: TGTGCCAGCTCACCAGGTCAGGCGATCATGAACACTGAAGCTTTCTTT. Amino acids: CASSPGQAIMNTEAFF.

V usage is TRBV7-9 and J usage is TRBJ2-3; TRBD2 aligns across 12 bases. Germline V gives CDR1 SEHNR, CDR2 FQNEAQ (reference sequence). The V and J ends lost 2 bases and 3 bases, in that order; junction bases with no gene match: 3. The CDR3 totals 16 residues. The CDR3 nucleotides read TGTGCCAGCAGCTTATCGACTAGCGGGAGTACAGATACGCAGTATTTT. Translated, it gives CASSLSTSGSTDTQYF.

This rearrangement joins TRBV7-9 to TRBJ2-3, with D possibly TRBD2 on 6 matching bases. The CDR3 extends over 14 amino acids. The germline V gene encodes CDR1 SEHNR and CDR2 FQNEAQ (reference sequence). Trimming shortened V by 5 bases and J by 2 bases, and 11 bases separated the two germline ends. CDR3 sequence: CASSNGLTTDTQYF. Written as DNA, the CDR3 is TGTGCCAGCAGCAATGGACTAACCACAGATACGCAGTATTTT.

The CDR3 nucleotides are TGTGCCAGCAGGTGGGACAGGAACACTGAAGCTTTCTTT. Translated: CASRWDRNTEAFF. V gene TRBV27 combines with J gene TRBJ1-1, with 7 bases fitting TRBD1. Trimming at V came to 6 bases and at J to 1 base, leaving 2 bases not matched to a gene. This CDR3 has 13 amino acids. The germline CDR1 and CDR2 sequences are MNHEY and SMNVEV (reference sequence).

The chain is built from TRBV5-1 and TRBJ2-2; a possible D gene is TRBD1 (6 bases). V was shortened by 1 base and J by 7 bases, with 8 bases between the two germline ends. The germline V gene encodes CDR1 SGHRS and CDR2 YFSETQ. The CDR3 length is 13 residues. The CDR3 here is CASSLTDSGELFF. The CDR3 region has the DNA TGCGCCAGCAGCTTGACGGACAGCGGGGAGCTGTTTTTT.

The chain couples TRBV3-1 (or the pseudogene TRBV3-2) to TRBJ2-3; maybe TRBD2 (6 bases). The CDR3 runs 15 residues. Trimming cost V 1 base and J 2 bases, with 10 bases left between them. Germline V gives CDR1 LGHDT, CDR2 YNNKEL (reference sequence). The CDR3 is CASSQGDSYTDTQYF. DNA of the CDR3: TGTGCCAGCAGCCAAGGGGACTCCTACACAGATACGCAGTATTTT.

This chain uses TRBV5-4 with TRBJ2-5; 11 positions match TRBD2. Trimming took 4 bases from V and 5 from J; bases not matched to a gene: 10. Germline V gene sequence: CDR1 SGHNT, CDR2 YYREEE (reference sequence). The CDR3 is 16 residues long. This CDR3 is CASSHNSGRARETQYF. As DNA, the CDR3 is TGTGCCAGCAGCCACAATAGCGGGAGGGCCCGGGAGACCCAGTACTTC.

The V and J genes are TRBV29-1 and TRBJ1-5; 9 bases agree with TRBD1. This CDR3 has 14 residues. Trimming at V came to 7 bases and at J to 5 bases, leaving 9 bases not matched to a gene. Germline V gene lookup returns CDR1 SQVTM and CDR2 ANQGSEA. Here the CDR3 DNA reads TGCAGCGCTACCGGGACAGGGATCGATCAGCCCCAGCATTTT. Its translation: CSATGTGIDQPQHF.

V usage is TRBV6-5 and J usage is TRBJ1-1, with D possibly matching TRBD1 (5 bases). Germline CDR1 is MNHEY and CDR2 is SVGAGI. The CDR3 spans 14 residues. Trimming pared 2 bases from V and 5 bases from J, leaving 12 bases between. DNA of the CDR3: TGTGCCAGCAGTTACGTGAGGGGCGGGACTGAAGCTTTCTTT. It codes for CASSYVRGGTEAFF.

The chain joins TRBV6-6 to TRBJ1-1; D ambiguous. There are 12 residues in the CDR3. Trimming took off 10 bases at V and 2 bases at J, with 11 bases between the two ends. Germline CDR1 reads MNHNY; CDR2 reads SVGAGI (reference sequence). DNA of the CDR3: TGTGCCACGGTATGGGAAAACACTGAAGCTTTCTTT. It translates to CATVWENTEAFF.

The chain recombines TRBV10-3 with TRBJ2-7; 9 bases agree with TRBD1. The germline CDR1 and CDR2 sequences are ENHRY and SYGVKD. The CDR3 has 13 residues. V shed 9 bases, J shed 2 bases, and the junction held 5 bases outside the gene matches. The CDR3 protein is CAIWTGETYEQYF. The CDR3 region has the DNA TGTGCCATTTGGACAGGGGAGACCTACGAGCAGTACTTC.

This clone was counted a few times. V is TRBV6-6 and J is TRBJ1-2, with D possibly matching TRBD1 (5 bases). The CDR3 length is 11 residues. Trimming removed 10 bases at V and 7 bases at J, with 13 bases between. Germline V gene lookup returns CDR1 MNHNY and CDR2 SVGAGI (reference sequence). The CDR3: CATREISGYTF. The DNA for the CDR3 is TGTGCCACCAGGGAAATATCTGGCTACACCTTC.

The chain is built from TRBV7-6 and TRBJ2-1; 10 positions agree with TRBD2. The CDR3 extends over 16 amino acids. Per the germline V gene, CDR1 is SGHVS and CDR2 is FNYEAQ. V lost 2 bases to trimming and J lost 8 bases; unmatched junction nucleotides: 9. The CDR3 region is CASSLSLAGEADEQFF. As DNA, the CDR3 is TGTGCCAGCAGCTTATCCCTAGCGGGAGAGGCCGATGAGCAGTTCTTC.

The V and J genes are TRBV12-3 or TRBV12-4 and TRBJ2-1; D call uncertain. V was cut by 7 bases and J by 4 bases, with 5 bases left in between. The CDR3 has 11 amino acids. The CDR3 DNA reads as TGTGCCAGCAACACTTACAATGAGCAGTTCTTC. Its translation is CASNTYNEQFF.

Only one count was recorded for this clone. The chain joins TRBV28 to TRBJ2-7; no reliable D call. The germline V and J ends were trimmed by 1 base and 2 bases, with 9 bases remaining between them. The CDR3 length is 14 residues. Germline values: CDR1 MDHEN, CDR2 SYDVKM. Written as DNA, the CDR3 is TGTGCCAGCAGTTTATCGACTCCCCCCTACGAGCAGTACTTC. This codes for CASSLSTPPYEQYF.

The count of this clone is one. This rearrangement joins TRBV6-4 to TRBJ2-7; the D is unclear. The V gene's germline CDR1 is MRHNA and CDR2 SNTAGT. Trimming cost V 5 bases and J 0 bases, with 17 bases left between them. This CDR3 region has 16 residues. CDR3 nucleotides: TGTGCCAGCAGTCCGACTTGGGTAAACAGCTCCTACGAGCAGTACTTC. It yields the protein CASSPTWVNSSYEQYF.

The chain combines TRBV14 with TRBJ2-7; D not certain. V lost 4 bases, J lost 7 bases, and 8 bases lay in between. The CDR3 spans 11 residues. Germline V gene sequence: CDR1 SGHDN, CDR2 FVKESK. CDR3 bases: TGTGCCAGCAGCCTCTCCCGGGAGCAGTACTTC. Encoded protein: CASSLSREQYF.

This chain links TRBV24-1 with TRBJ2-7, with 7 bases that match TRBD1. Germline-derived CDR1 and CDR2 are KGHDR and SFDVKD. Trimming at V came to 4 bases and at J to 3 bases, leaving 8 bases not matched to a gene. The length of the CDR3 is 15 residues. This CDR3 is CATSDGSGQYYEQYF. CDR3 nucleotide sequence: TGTGCCACCAGTGACGGTTCGGGACAGTACTACGAGCAGTACTTC.

The rearrangement uses TRBV3-1 (or the pseudogene TRBV3-2) and TRBJ2-1; 7 bases line up with TRBD1. Trimming at V came to 0 bases and at J to 5 bases, leaving 7 bases not matched to a gene. The CDR3 contains 16 residues. Germline V gene lookup returns CDR1 LGHDT and CDR2 YNNKEL (reference sequence). The CDR3: CASSQEGQSRNNEQFF. The CDR3 DNA reads as TGTGCCAGCAGCCAAGAGGGACAGTCCAGGAACAATGAGCAGTTCTTC.

The CDR3 sequence: CASSFRDPAGNTIYF. Written as DNA, the CDR3 is TGCGCCAGCAGCTTTCGGGACCCCGCAGGAAACACCATATATTTT. The chain is built from TRBV5-1 and TRBJ1-3, with a tentative D call TRBD1 (5 bases). There are 15 residues in the CDR3. Germline V CDR1 and CDR2: SGHRS, YFSETQ. V lost 2 bases and J lost 4, with 13 bases in between. Full variable domain (missing parts from reference TRBV5-1 and TRBJ1-3): KAGVTQTPRYLIKTRGQQVTLSCSPISGHRSVSWYQQTPGQGLQFLFEYFSETQRNKGNFPGRFSGRQFSNSRSEMNVSTLELGDSALYLCASSFRDPAGNTIYFGEGSWLTVV.

This chain's CDR3 is CASSSLEGGNTEAFF. Written as DNA, the CDR3 is TGTGCCAGCAGCTCACTGGAGGGGGGGAACACTGAAGCTTTCTTT. The V and J genes are TRBV7-9 and TRBJ1-1; D is perhaps TRBD1 (6 bases). In germline, CDR1 is SEHNR, CDR2 FQNEAQ (reference sequence). The length of the CDR3 is 15 residues. The germline V and J ends were trimmed by 4 bases and 1 base, with 13 bases remaining between them.

This clone was picked up one time. The V gene is TRBV21-1, the J gene TRBJ2-7; TRBD1, the table's D call, lacks a check against the DNA. TRBV21-1 is flagged as a pseudogene. The CDR3 is 14 residues long. The DNA for the CDR3 is TGTGCCAGCAAAGTACAGGGGTACTACCACGAGCAGTACTTC. It yields the protein CASKVQGYYHEQYF.

V usage is TRBV10-3 and J usage is TRBJ2-1, with 7 bases aligning to TRBD2. This CDR3 is 17 amino acids long. The V gene's germline CDR1 is ENHRY and CDR2 SYGVKD. Unmatched junction bases numbered 11, after V lost 1 base and J lost 5 bases. CDR3 sequence (DNA): TGTGCCATCAGTGAGTTATCGGGAGGTAGAAAGAACAATGAGCAGTTCTTC. Amino acid sequence: CAISELSGGRKNNEQFF.

The chain has TRBV19 and TRBJ2-5; 10 nucleotides align to TRBD2. The CDR3 covers 16 residues. Germline CDR1 and CDR2: LNHDA and SQIVND (reference sequence). Trimming at V came to 3 bases and at J to 2 bases, leaving 6 bases not matched to a gene. CDR3 sequence: CASSISSGSLQETQYF. The CDR3 region has the DNA TGTGCCAGTAGTATCTCTAGCGGGAGCCTTCAAGAGACCCAGTACTTC.

In its sample, this clone was seen once. V gene TRBV5-1 combines with J gene TRBJ1-4; possibly TRBD1 for D (6 bases). Per germline, CDR1 SGHRS and CDR2 YFSETQ. The CDR3 covers 15 residues. Trimming took 0 bases from V and 3 from J, leaving 9 bases between them. The CDR3: CASSLGDMANEKLFF. The DNA of the CDR3 is TGCGCCAGCAGCTTGGGGGACATGGCTAATGAAAAACTGTTTTTT. The variable domain in full, with the rest retrieved from reference TRBV5-1 and TRBJ1-4, is KAGVTQTPRYLIKTRGQQVTLSCSPISGHRSVSWYQQTPGQGLQFLFEYFSETQRNKGNFPGRFSGRQFSNSRSEMNVSTLELGDSALYLCASSLGDMANEKLFFGSGTQLSVL.

The chain is built from TRBV11-3 and TRBJ1-2; 7 nucleotides agree with TRBD1. The V gene end was trimmed by 2 bases and the J gene end by 6 bases; junction bases not matched to a gene: 3. The CDR3 totals 13 residues. Germline CDR1 SGHNT, CDR2 YENEEA. In nucleotides, the CDR3 is TGTGCCAGCAGCTTAAGGCAGGGGGATGGCTACACCTTC. Translation: CASSLRQGDGYTF.

The rearrangement uses TRBV29-1 and TRBJ1-4; no definite D call. V was trimmed by 7 bases and J by 7 bases, leaving 13 bases between them. CDR1 SQVTM and CDR2 ANQGSEA come from the germline V gene. The CDR3 length is 12 residues. The CDR3 DNA is TGCAGCGCCGGGTTATCTGGTGAAAAACTGTTTTTT. It is translated as CSAGLSGEKLFF. Looking up the rest from reference TRBV29-1 and TRBJ1-4 gives the full variable domain: SAVISQKPSRDICQRGTSLTIQCQVDSQVTMMFWYRQQPGQSLTLIATANQGSEATYESGFVIDKFPISRPNLTFSTLTVSNMSPEDSSIYLCSAGLSGEKLFFGSGTQLSVL.

The rearrangement links TRBV6-6 to TRBJ2-3; TRBD1 is a possible D gene (6 bases). V was clipped by 0 bases and J by 6 bases, with 10 bases between them. CDR1 and CDR2 (germline): MNHNY, SVGAGI (reference sequence). This CDR3 has 14 residues. This CDR3 is CASSYSTGSDTQYF. The CDR3 bases are TGTGCCAGCAGTTACTCGACAGGTTCGGATACGCAGTATTTT.

The genes are TRBV7-9 and TRBJ2-3, with 8 bases lining up with TRBD1. The CDR3 covers 15 residues. V dropped 4 bases and J dropped 4; count of bases not matched to a gene: 7. CDR1 SEHNR and CDR2 FQNEAQ come from the germline V gene (reference sequence). CDR3 coding DNA: TGTGCCAGCAGCTCCGGACAGGGACGATCAGATACGCAGTATTTT. Its translation: CASSSGQGRSDTQYF.

The V call is TRBV9, the J call TRBJ2-7, with no clear D. V lost 0 bases, J lost 0 bases, and 10 bases lay in between. Germline V gene data show CDR1 as SGDLS and CDR2 as YYNGEE. The CDR3 extends over 15 amino acids. CDR3 bases: TGTGCCAGCAGCGTAGGGTCGAGTTACTCCTACGAGCAGTACTTC. Translating gives CASSVGSSYSYEQYF.

This chain uses TRBV6-5 with TRBJ2-1; 13 positions match TRBD2. The CDR3 contains 15 residues. Losses at the gene ends were 5 bases for V and 6 bases for J; bases not matched to a gene: 4. The germline CDR1 and CDR2 sequences are MNHEY and SVGAGI. The CDR3 here is CASSSGLAGVNEQFF. The CDR3 coding sequence is TGTGCCAGCAGTAGCGGACTAGCGGGAGTCAATGAGCAGTTCTTC.

V gene TRBV19 combines with J gene TRBJ1-2; possible D gene TRBD1, 5 bases. Trimming cost V 6 bases and J 4 bases, with 6 bases left between them. Germline V gene sequence: CDR1 LNHDA, CDR2 SQIVND (reference sequence). This CDR3 has 11 residues. The CDR3 protein is CASRGTYGYTF. The CDR3 coding sequence is TGTGCCAGTAGGGGGACCTATGGCTACACCTTC. Full variable domain (remainder filled in from reference TRBV19 and TRBJ1-2): DGGITQSPKYLFRKEGQNVTLSCEQNLNHDAMYWYRQDPGQGLRLIYYSQIVNDFQKGDIAEGYSVSREKKESFPLTVTSAQKNPTAFYLCASRGTYGYTFGSGTRLTVV.